The T cell receptor (beta chain) described here comes from a study of identical twins (TCRdb year 2016). Regarding the complete study: To test whether fetal clonotypes persist, this study deep-sequenced TCR alpha and beta repertoires from monozygotic twins, from unrelated adults of various ages, and from cord blood. To rule out contamination, replicate twin experiments were performed at different times with different library preparation protocols.

Overall results and qualifications from the work: Fewer insertions were carried by abundant cord blood beta clonotypes; a weaker similar trend was observed in young adult naive repertoires, while no such trend was observed in memory repertoires. Out-of-frame TCR alpha sequences shared between twins showed an excess of low generation-probability sequences compared with coincidental sharing between unrelated individuals. Because the same donors could not be followed over many years, conclusions were based on cross-sectional statistical analysis. The excess sharing between twins in beta out-of-frame sequences was weaker because fewer shared sequences reduced the signal-to-noise ratio. Zero-insertion analyses could be partly confounded by invariant T cells such as MAIT and iNKT, though diverse VJ usage argued against such confounding for most clonotypes. Out-of-frame TCR alpha sharing in monozygotic twins was systematically underestimated by recombination models, whereas sharing between unrelated individuals was in agreement with the recombination models.

Only healthy Caucasian donors were included. Three pairs of female monozygotic twins, all aged about 18 to 30 years, made up the twin cohort. Positive isolation kits from Invitrogen were used to isolate the CD4+ and CD8+ T cell populations. From V the trimming removes 10 bases and from J it removes 1 base, while the gene matches leave 4 bases of the junction unaccounted for. The germline V gene (reference sequence) provides CDR1 LNHDA and CDR2 SQIVND. Measured from the cysteine to the phenylalanine, the CDR3 is 14 residues long. The read is trimmed to its CDR3 DNA, 42 bases read in frame from base 1. The library was made by 5' RACE. The sequencer listed for this sample is Illumina HiSeq 2000. Template switching introduced a universal primer binding site; the final cDNA contained a unique molecular identifier, enabling accurate counting of TCR cDNA molecules. Specific primers in the conserved constant-segment region were used to synthesize first-strand cDNA for the TCR alpha and beta chains. Each cDNA library was double barcoded, with a SMART-Mk sample barcode plus Illumina barcodes, to control for contamination. TruSeq adapter sequences and Illumina sample barcodes were added in two successive PCR steps. The TCR alpha and beta cDNA libraries were sequenced on the Illumina HiSeq platform using custom primers. Under the source paper's analysis protocol: MiGEC was used to process raw reads and extract unique molecular identifiers, and MiXCR was used to find CDR3 positions. For each individual, recombination models were inferred using an EM algorithm with the repgenHMM and IGoR tools. Shared clonotype analysis was performed with the tcR package in R, normalizing sharing by the product of cloneset sizes. To study raw recombination free of thymic and clonal selection effects, out-of-frame nonproductive sequences were analyzed. TCRdb itself trimmed the public reads at Q25 with fastp, ran MiXCR and retained productive beta chains. Duplicate CDR3 protein sequences are folded into a single record with the most common DNA and genes. TCRdb's processing, not the study's, gives the V and J calls here. A total of 230,000 or so distinct CDR3 sequences appear in this sample, about 8.3% of them only once. The ten largest clones represent approximately 3% of the sample.

A few counts support this clonotype. Its antigen target is currently unknown. No base quality information exists; no much larger clone differs at one position. The sample was also linked to a second study, of yellow fever vaccine responses in identical twins. As the second paper documents: According to the authors, the vaccine-induced T cell response in identical twins seemed to be partly convergent and partly specific to each individual. The study precisely tracked vaccine-responding T cell clones in identical twins.

The receptor comes from a woman in her late teens or twenties in good health. The rearrangement combines TRBV19 with TRBJ2-6; 7 central nucleotides agree with TRBD1. The sample consisted of CD8+ T cells sorted from blood. In nucleotide form, the sequence is TGTGCCACAACAGGGGAGTCTGGGGCCAACGTCCTGACTTTC. Its coded protein is CATTGESGANVLTF.